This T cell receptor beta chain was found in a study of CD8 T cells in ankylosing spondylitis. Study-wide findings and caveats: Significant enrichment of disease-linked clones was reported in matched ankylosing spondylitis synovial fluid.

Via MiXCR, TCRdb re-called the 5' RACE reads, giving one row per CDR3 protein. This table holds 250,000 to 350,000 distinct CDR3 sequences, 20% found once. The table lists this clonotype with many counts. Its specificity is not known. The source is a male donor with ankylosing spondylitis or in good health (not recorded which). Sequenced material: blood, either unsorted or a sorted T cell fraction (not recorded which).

CDR3: CASSPGTLGDNEQFF. In DNA form, the CDR3 reads TGTGCCAGCAGCCCCGGGACTTTAGGGGACAATGAGCAGTTCTTC. This rearrangement joins TRBV9 to TRBJ2-1, with D perhaps TRBD2 (6 bases). The V and J ends lost 4 bases and 5 bases respectively, with 16 bases between them. Per germline, CDR1 SGDLS and CDR2 YYNGEE. This CDR3 is 15 amino acids long.